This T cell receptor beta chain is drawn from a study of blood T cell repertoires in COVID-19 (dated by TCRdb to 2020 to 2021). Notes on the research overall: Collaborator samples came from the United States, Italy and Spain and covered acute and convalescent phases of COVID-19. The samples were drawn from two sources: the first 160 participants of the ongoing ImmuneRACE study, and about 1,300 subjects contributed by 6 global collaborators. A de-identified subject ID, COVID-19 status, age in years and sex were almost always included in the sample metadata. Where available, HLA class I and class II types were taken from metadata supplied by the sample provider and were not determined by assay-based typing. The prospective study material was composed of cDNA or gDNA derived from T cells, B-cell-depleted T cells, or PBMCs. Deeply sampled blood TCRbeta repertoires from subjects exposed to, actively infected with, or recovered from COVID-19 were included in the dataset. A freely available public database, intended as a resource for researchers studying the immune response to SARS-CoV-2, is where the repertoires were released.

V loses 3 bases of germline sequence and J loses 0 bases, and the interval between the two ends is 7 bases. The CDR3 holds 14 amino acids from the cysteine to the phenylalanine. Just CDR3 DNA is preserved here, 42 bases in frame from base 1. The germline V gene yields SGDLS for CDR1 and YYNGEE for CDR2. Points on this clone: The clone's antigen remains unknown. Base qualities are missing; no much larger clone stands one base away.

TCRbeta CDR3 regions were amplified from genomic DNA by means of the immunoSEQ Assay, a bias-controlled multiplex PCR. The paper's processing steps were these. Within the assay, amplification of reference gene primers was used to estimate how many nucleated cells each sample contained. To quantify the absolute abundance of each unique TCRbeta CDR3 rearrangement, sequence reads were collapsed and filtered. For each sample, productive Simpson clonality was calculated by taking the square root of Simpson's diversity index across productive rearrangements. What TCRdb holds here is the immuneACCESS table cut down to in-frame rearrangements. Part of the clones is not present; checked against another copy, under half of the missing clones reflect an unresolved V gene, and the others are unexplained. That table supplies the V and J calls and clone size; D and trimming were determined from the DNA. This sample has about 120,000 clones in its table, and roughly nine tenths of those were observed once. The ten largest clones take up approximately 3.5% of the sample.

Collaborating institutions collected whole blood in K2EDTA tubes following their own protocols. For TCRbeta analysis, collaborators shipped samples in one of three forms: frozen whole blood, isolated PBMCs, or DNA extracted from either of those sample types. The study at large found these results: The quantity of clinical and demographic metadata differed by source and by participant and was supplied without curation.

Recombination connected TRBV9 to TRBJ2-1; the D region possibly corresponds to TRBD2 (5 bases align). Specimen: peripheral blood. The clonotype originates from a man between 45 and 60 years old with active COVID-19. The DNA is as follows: TGTGCCAGCAGCGGTAGCGTCTCCTACAATGAGCAGTTCTTC. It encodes CASSGSVSYNEQFF.